The text below deals with one T cell receptor (beta chain). The germline V gene encodes CDR1 SNHLY and CDR2 FYNNEI. This CDR3 is built from 16 residues. V shed 4 bases and J shed 5 bases, with 17 bases lying between them. The data belong to a study of identical twins. In TCRdb, the 5' RACE reads were re-called with MiXCR into one record per CDR3 protein. The sample lists hundreds of thousands of distinct CDR3 sequences; 20% to 30% were seen once. The data also belong to a second study, concerning T cells expressing NK-cell markers.

The sequenced sample consisted of CD4+ T cells sorted from blood. The chain couples TRBV2 to TRBJ2-2, with TRBD1 as a possible D gene (6 bases). The receptor comes from a young woman in good health. The CDR3 coding sequence is TGTGCCAGCAGTGGACTAAGGACAGCTTCGACCGGGGAGCTGTTTTTT. This encodes CASSGLRTASTGELFF.